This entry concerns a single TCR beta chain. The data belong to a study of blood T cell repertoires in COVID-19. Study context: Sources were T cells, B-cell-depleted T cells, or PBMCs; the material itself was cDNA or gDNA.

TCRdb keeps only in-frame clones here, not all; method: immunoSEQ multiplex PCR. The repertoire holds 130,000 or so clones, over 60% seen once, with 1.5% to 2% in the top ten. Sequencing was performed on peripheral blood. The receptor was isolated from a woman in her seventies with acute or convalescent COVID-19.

In DNA, the CDR3 is TGTGCCAGTACCTCTGGGACAGCGGGAAACACCATATATTTT. Encoded protein: CASTSGTAGNTIYF. The chain combines TRBV19 with TRBJ1-3; 7 nucleotides line up with TRBD1. V shed 7 bases, J shed 4 bases, and the junction held 7 bases outside the gene matches. The CDR3 totals 14 residues. Germline CDR1 and CDR2: LNHDA and SQIVND (reference sequence).